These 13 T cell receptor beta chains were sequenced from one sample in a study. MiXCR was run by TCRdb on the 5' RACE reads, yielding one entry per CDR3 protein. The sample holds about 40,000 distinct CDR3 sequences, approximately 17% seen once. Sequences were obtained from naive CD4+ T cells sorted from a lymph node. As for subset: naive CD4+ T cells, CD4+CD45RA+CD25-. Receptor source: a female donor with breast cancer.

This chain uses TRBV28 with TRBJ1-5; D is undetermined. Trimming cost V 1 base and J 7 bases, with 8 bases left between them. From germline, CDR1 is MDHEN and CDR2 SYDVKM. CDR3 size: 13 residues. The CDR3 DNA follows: TGTGCCAGCAGTTTATCCGGGTTACAGCCCCAGCATTTT. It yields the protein CASSLSGLQPQHF.

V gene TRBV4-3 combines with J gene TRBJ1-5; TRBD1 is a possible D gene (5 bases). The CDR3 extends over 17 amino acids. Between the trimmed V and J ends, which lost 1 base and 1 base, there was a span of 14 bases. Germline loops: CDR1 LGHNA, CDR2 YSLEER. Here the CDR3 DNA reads TGCGCCAGCAGCCAAGGACCAGGGAAAGGCAGCAATCAGCCCCAGCATTTT. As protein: CASSQGPGKGSNQPQHF.

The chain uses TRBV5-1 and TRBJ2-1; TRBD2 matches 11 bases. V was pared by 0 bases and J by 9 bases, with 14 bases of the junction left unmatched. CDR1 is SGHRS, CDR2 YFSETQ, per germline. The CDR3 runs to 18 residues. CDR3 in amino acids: CASSLDMTSGTMWGEQFF. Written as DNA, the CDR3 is TGCGCCAGCAGCTTGGACATGACTAGCGGGACAATGTGGGGTGAGCAGTTCTTC.

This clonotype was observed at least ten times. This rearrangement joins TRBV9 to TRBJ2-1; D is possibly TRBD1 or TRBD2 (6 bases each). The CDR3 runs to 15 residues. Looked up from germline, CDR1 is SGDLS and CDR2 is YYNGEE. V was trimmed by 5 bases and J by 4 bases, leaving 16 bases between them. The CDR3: CASSAAGGNYNEQFF. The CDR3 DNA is TGTGCCAGCAGTGCCGCCGGGGGCAATTACAATGAGCAGTTCTTC. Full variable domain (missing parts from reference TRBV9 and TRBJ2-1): DSGVTQTPKHLITATGQRVTLRCSPRSGDLSVYWYQQSLDQGLQFLIQYYNGEERAKGNILERFSAQQFPDLHSELNLSSLELGDSALYFCASSAAGGNYNEQFFGPGTRLTVL.

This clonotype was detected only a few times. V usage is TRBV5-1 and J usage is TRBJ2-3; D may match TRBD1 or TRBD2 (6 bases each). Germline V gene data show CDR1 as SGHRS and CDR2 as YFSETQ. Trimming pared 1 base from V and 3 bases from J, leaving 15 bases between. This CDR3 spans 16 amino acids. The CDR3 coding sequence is TGCGCCAGCAGCTTGTCTCTGGGGGGCCGTACAGATACGCAGTATTTT. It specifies CASSLSLGGRTDTQYF.

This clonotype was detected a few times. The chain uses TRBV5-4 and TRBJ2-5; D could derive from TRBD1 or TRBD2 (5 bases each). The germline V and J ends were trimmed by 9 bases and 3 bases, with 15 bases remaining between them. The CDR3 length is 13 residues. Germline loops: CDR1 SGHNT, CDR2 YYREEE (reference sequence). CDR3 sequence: CATQDKGEETQYF. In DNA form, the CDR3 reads TGTGCCACCCAGGACAAGGGAGAAGAGACCCAGTACTTC.

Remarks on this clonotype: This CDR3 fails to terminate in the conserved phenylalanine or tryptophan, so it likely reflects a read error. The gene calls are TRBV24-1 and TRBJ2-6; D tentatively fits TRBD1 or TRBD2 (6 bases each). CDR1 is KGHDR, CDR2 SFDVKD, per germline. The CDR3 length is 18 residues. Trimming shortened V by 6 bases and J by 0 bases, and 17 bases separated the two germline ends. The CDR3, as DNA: TGTGCCACCAGTTCAGGAACAGGGAGGAGCTCTGGGGCCAACGTCCTGACTCTC. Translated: CATSSGTGRSSGANVLTL.

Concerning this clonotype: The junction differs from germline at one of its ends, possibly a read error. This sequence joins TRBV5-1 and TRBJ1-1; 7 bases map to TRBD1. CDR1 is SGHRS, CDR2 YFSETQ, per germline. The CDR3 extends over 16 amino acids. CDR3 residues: CASSPRQGGRNTEAFF. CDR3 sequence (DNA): TGCGCCAGCAGCCCTCGGCAGGGGGGGAGGAACACTGAGGCTTTCTTT.

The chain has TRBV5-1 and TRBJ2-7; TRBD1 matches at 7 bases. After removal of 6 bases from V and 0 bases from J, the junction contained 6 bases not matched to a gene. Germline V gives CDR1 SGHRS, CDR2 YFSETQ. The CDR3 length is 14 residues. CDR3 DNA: TGCGCCAGCAAGATACAGGGGCCCTCCTACGAGCAGTACTTC. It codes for CASKIQGPSYEQYF.

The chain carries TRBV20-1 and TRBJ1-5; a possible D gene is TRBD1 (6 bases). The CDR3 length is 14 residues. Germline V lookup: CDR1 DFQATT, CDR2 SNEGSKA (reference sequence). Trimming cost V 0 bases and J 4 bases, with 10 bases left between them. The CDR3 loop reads CSAREAQGNQPQHF. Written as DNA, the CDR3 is TGCAGTGCTAGAGAGGCTCAGGGGAATCAGCCCCAGCATTTT.

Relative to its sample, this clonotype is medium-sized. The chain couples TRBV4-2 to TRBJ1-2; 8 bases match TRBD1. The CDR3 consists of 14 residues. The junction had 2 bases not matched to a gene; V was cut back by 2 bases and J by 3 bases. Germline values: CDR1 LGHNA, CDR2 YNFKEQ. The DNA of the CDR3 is TGTGCCAGCAGCCAAAACAGGGGGGACTATGGCTACACCTTC. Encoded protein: CASSQNRGDYGYTF.

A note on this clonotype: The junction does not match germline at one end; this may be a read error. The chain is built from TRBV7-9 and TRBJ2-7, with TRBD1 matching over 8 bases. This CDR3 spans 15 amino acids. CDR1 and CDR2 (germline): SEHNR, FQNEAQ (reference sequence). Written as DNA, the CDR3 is TGTGCCAGCAGCCTATGGACAGGGACCTTGCACGAGCAGCACTTC. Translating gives CASSLWTGTLHEQHF.

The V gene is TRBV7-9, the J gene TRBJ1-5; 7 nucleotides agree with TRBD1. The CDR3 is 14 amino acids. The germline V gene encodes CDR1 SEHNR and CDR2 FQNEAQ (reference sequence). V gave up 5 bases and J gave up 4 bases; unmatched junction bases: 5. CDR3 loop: CASSRQGTNQPQHF. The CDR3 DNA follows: TGTGCCAGCAGCCGACAGGGCACAAATCAGCCCCAGCATTTT.